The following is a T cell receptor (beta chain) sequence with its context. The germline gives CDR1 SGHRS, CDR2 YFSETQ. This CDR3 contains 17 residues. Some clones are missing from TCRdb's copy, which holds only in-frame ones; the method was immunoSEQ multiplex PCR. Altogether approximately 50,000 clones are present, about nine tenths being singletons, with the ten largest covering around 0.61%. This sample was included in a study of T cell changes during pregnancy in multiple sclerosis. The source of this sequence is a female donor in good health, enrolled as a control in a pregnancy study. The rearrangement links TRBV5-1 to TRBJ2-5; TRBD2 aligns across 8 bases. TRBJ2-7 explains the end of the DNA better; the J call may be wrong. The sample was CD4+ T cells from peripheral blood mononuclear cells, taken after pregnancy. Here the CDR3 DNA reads TGCGCCAGCAGCTCCGGACTAGCCGCAACTTTCTCCTACGAGCAGTACTTC. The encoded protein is CASSSGLAATFSYEQYF.